These 7 T cell receptor beta chains were sequenced from one sample in a study of regulatory T cells in long-lasting Graves disease. The sample's time point: newly diagnosed GD, antithyroid drugs for less than 3 months. PBMC RNA was the source of the TCR library. Relying on iRepertoire HTBI primers and Arm-PCR of CDR3 regions, the team built TCR beta libraries. TCRdb re-derived calls from the multiplex PCR reads in MiXCR, one entry per CDR3 protein. The data show under 500,000 distinct CDR3 sequences, roughly 15% seen once. These data are also associated with another study on T cells in Graves' hyperthyroidism and ophthalmopathy.

The sequencing used peripheral blood mononuclear cells (PBMCs), collected at new diagnosis, from a patient treated with antithyroid drugs. Receptors originate from a woman aged 25 to 45 with Graves disease.

This clonotype has ten or more counts. CDR3 DNA sequence: TGTGCCAGCAGCAAATACAGGGGAAGCAATCAGCCCCAGCATTTT. Translated, it gives CASSKYRGSNQPQHF. The chain is built from TRBV7-2 and TRBJ1-5; 7 bases agree with TRBD1. Germline V gene data show CDR1 as SGHTA and CDR2 as FQGNSA. This CDR3 region has 15 residues. Unmatched junction bases numbered 5, after V lost 5 bases and J lost 1 base. The full variable domain, with the rest looked up from reference TRBV7-2 and TRBJ1-5, is GAGVSQSPSNKVTEKGKDVELRCDPISGHTALYWYRQSLGQGLEFLIYFQGNSAPDKSGLPSDRFSAERTGGSVSTLTIQRTQQEDSAVYLCASSKYRGSNQPQHFGDGTRLSIL.

This clonotype was recorded at least ten times. The chain uses TRBV20-1 and TRBJ1-1, with D tentatively TRBD1 (5 bases). CDR3 length equals 12 residues. Per the germline V gene, CDR1 is DFQATT and CDR2 is SNEGSKA (reference sequence). Here the CDR3 reads CSKVGGNTEAFF. The CDR3 DNA reads TGCAGCAAGGTGGGGGGGAACACTGAAGCTTTCTTT.

At least ten counts were recorded for this clonotype. The chain links TRBV24-1 to TRBJ1-4; D ambiguous. The germline CDR1 and CDR2 sequences are KGHDR and SFDVKD. Trimming removed 4 bases at V and 8 bases at J, with 16 bases between. CDR3 length: 15 amino acids. Here the CDR3 reads CATSELTKIGEKLFF. CDR3 sequence (DNA): TGTGCCACCAGTGAATTGACGAAGATCGGGGAAAAACTGTTTTTT.

The V gene is TRBV6-2 or TRBV6-3, the J gene TRBJ2-7; D might be TRBD1 (5 bases). Trimming stripped 5 bases from V and 6 bases from J, with 11 bases between. Germline-derived CDR1 and CDR2 are MNHEY and SVGEGT. The CDR3 spans 12 residues. CDR3 protein: CASSDLGLEQYF. The CDR3 DNA follows: TGTGCCAGCAGTGATCTGGGGCTCGAGCAGTACTTC.

With regard to this clonotype: A read error is possible here, since a much larger clone lies one base away. The chain combines TRBV28 with TRBJ2-1, with D perhaps matching TRBD2 (6 bases). V was shortened by 8 bases and J by 10 bases, with 21 bases between the two germline ends. The CDR3 spans 14 residues. In germline, CDR1 is MDHEN, CDR2 SYDVKM. The CDR3 reads CASWQRARSYEQFF. The CDR3 DNA sequence: TGTGCCAGCTGGCAGCGGGCCCGCTCCTACGAGCAGTTCTTC.

The V gene is TRBV3-1, the J gene TRBJ2-2, with a possible D match to TRBD2 (6 bases). There are 18 residues in the CDR3. Germline-derived CDR1 and CDR2 are LGHDT and YNNKEL (reference sequence). V lost 0 bases to trimming and J lost 3 bases, with 17 bases between them. The CDR3 sequence: CASSQDPARREYTGELFF. The CDR3 bases are TGTGCCAGCAGCCAAGATCCTGCTCGGAGGGAGTACACCGGGGAGCTGTTTTTT. Full variable domain (rest looked up from reference TRBV3-1 and TRBJ2-2): DTAVSQTPKYLVTQMGNDKSIKCEQNLGHDTMYWYKQDSKKFLKIMFSYNNKELIINETVPNRFSPKSPDKAHLNLHINSLELGDSAVYFCASSQDPARREYTGELFFGEGSRLTVL.

This clonotype has at least ten counts. The rearrangement links TRBV5-1 to TRBJ2-2, with TRBD2 matching over 13 bases. This CDR3 has 19 amino acids. The V gene's germline CDR1 is SGHRS and CDR2 YFSETQ. After removal of 4 bases from V and 0 bases from J, the junction contained 9 bases not matched to a gene. The CDR3 is CASSPRTSGGYTNTGELFF. The CDR3 region has the DNA TGCGCCAGCAGCCCTCGGACTAGCGGGGGCTATACGAACACCGGGGAGCTGTTTTTT.